A selection of T cell receptor beta chains follows, all from one sample in a study of cytomegalovirus exposure and HLA in healthy donors. Clones were sequenced by immunoSEQ multiplex PCR, and TCRdb holds only the in-frame ones, with some missing. The sample holds about 170,000 clones; approximately 70% are singletons and the top ten take about 2.5%. Source material: PBMCs. All receptors derive from a human donor in good health. The CDR3 runs from the conserved cysteine through the conserved F or W. Fields, in order: CDR3 length, V gene, J gene, clone size, D gene, CDR3 protein, CDR3 DNA. D genes are given only for firm matches. Expanded clones get a size class; other rows say once, few or many, or leave the size out.

cdr3_length: 14
v_call: TRBV19
j_call: TRBJ1-1
clone_size: -
d_call: -
cdr3_aa: CASTPTGTRIEAFF
cdr3_nt: TGTGCCAGTACCCCGACCGGGACACGGATTGAAGCTTTCTTT

cdr3_length: 13
v_call: TRBV9
j_call: TRBJ2-4
clone_size: -
d_call: TRBD1
cdr3_aa: CASSADRGDIQYF
cdr3_nt: TGTGCCAGCAGCGCAGACAGGGGAGACATTCAGTACTTC

cdr3_length: 17
v_call: TRBV6-7
j_call: TRBJ1-1
clone_size: -
d_call: -
cdr3_aa: CASSYEASGGWTTEAFF
cdr3_nt: TGTGCCAGCAGTTACGAGGCTTCGGGGGGTTGGACCACTGAAGCTTTCTTT

cdr3_length: 14
v_call: TRBV4-3
j_call: TRBJ2-7
clone_size: -
d_call: TRBD2
cdr3_aa: CASSLGGSSYEQYF
cdr3_nt: TGCGCCAGCAGCCTCGGGGGGAGCTCCTACGAGCAGTACTTC

cdr3_length: 14
v_call: TRBV5-5
j_call: TRBJ2-5
clone_size: many
d_call: -
cdr3_aa: CASSFDGGQETQYF
cdr3_nt: TGTGCCAGCAGCTTTGACGGGGGACAAGAGACCCAGTACTTC

cdr3_length: 14
v_call: TRBV30
j_call: TRBJ1-1
clone_size: -
d_call: -
cdr3_aa: CAWTAPRGNTEAFF
cdr3_nt: TGTGCCTGGACGGCTCCTAGGGGGAACACTGAAGCTTTCTTT

cdr3_length: 13
v_call: TRBV7-9
j_call: TRBJ1-4
clone_size: few
d_call: TRBD1
cdr3_aa: CASTRDSHEKLFF
cdr3_nt: TGTGCCAGCACCCGGGACAGTCATGAAAAACTGTTTTTT

cdr3_length: 15
v_call: TRBV10-2
j_call: TRBJ1-2
clone_size: -
d_call: -
cdr3_aa: CASSDDPTPFYGYTF
cdr3_nt: TGCGCCAGCAGTGATGATCCGACACCTTTCTATGGCTACACCTTC

cdr3_length: 15
v_call: TRBV7-3
j_call: TRBJ2-1
clone_size: few
d_call: -
cdr3_aa: CASSIGGGPRDEQFF
cdr3_nt: TGTGCCAGCAGCATTGGGGGGGGGCCGCGGGATGAGCAGTTCTTC

cdr3_length: 15
v_call: TRBV10-3
j_call: TRBJ1-1
clone_size: -
d_call: -
cdr3_aa: CASKDGVRINTEAFF
cdr3_nt: TGTGCCTCAAAGGACGGGGTCCGGATCAACACTGAAGCTTTCTTT

cdr3_length: 13
v_call: TRBV29-1
j_call: TRBJ1-4
clone_size: -
d_call: -
cdr3_aa: CSVVGADNEKLFF
cdr3_nt: TGCAGCGTTGTCGGTGCGGATAATGAAAAACTGTTTTTT